This T cell receptor (beta chain) was documented in a study of Ad26.COV2.S vaccination and SARS-CoV-2 variants. Treatment indicated: roughly 20 received Ad26.COV2.S at low or high dose, single or two shots; about five received placebo; per-sample allocation not given. On day 63 after the first injection, vaccine and placebo recipients gave samples. The data were produced by immunoSEQ multiplex PCR, yet TCRdb's version contains in-frame clones alone and is incomplete. Of hundreds of thousands of clones listed, more than 80% are singletons. The CDR3 length is 14 residues. Germline CDR1 and CDR2: GTSNPN and SVGIG (reference sequence). Trimming removed 3 bases from V and 3 bases from J, with 11 bases in between.

The sequence was obtained from a person between 18 and 65 years old who received the Ad26.COV2.S COVID-19 vaccine or a placebo. Sequenced material: peripheral blood, taken in a trial of Ad26.COV2.S vaccine versus placebo. V usage is TRBV30 and J usage is TRBJ2-2; D not resolved. The CDR3 loop reads CAWSTDGYTGELFF. The DNA of the CDR3 is TGTGCCTGGAGCACCGACGGATACACCGGGGAGCTGTTTTTT.